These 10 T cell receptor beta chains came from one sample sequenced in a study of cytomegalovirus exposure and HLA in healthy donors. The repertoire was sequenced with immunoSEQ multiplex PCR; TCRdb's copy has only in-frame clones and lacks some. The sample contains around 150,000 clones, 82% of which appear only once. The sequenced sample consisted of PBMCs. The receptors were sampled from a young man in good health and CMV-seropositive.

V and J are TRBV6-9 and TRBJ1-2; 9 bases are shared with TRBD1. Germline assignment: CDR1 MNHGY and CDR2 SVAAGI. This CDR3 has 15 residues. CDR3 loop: CDLMDRGLVYYGYTF. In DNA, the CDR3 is TGTGACCTAATGGACAGGGGCTTGGTTTACTATGGCTACACCTTC.

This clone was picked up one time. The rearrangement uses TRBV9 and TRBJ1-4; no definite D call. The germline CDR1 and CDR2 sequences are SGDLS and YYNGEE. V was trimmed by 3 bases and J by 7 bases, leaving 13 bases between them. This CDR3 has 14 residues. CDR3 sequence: CASSAPSGGEKLFF. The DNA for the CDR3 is TGTGCCAGCAGCGCCCCCTCGGGAGGTGAAAAACTGTTTTTT.

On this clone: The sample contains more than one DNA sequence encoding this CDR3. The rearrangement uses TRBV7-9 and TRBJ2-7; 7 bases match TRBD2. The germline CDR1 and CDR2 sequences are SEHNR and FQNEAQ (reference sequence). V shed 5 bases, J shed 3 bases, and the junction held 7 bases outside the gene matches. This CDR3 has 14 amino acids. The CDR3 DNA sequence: TGTGCCAGCAGCCCCGGGGGGAGCGGCTACGAGCAGTACTTC. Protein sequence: CASSPGGSGYEQYF.

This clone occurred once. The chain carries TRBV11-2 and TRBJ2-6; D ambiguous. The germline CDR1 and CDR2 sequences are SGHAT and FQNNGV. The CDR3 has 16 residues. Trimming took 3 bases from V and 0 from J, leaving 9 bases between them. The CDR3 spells CASSLAAGSGANVLTF. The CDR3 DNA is TGTGCCAGCAGCTTGGCCGCTGGCTCTGGGGCCAACGTCCTGACTTTC.

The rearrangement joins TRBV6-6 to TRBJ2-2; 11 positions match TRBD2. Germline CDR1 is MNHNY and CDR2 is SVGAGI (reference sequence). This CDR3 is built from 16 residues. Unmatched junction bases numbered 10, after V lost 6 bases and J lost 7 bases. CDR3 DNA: TGTGCCAGCAGAAAAGCCGGACTAGCGGGCTACGGGGAGCTGTTTTTT. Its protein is CASRKAGLAGYGELFF.

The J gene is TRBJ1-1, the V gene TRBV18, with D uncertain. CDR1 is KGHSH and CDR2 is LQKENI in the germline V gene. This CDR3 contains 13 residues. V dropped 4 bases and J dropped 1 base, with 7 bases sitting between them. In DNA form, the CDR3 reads TGTGCCAGCTCACAGGAGGGGAACACTGAAGCTTTCTTT. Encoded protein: CASSQEGNTEAFF.

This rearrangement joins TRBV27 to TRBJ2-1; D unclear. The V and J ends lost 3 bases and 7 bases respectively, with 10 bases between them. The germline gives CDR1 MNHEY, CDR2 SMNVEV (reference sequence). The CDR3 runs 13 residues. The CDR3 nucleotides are TGTGCCAGCAGTTTCGAGTGGGCGAATGAGCAGTTCTTC. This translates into CASSFEWANEQFF.

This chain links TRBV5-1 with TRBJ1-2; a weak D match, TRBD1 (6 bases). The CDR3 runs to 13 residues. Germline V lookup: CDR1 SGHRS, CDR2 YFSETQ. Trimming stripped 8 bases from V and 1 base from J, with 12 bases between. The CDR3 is CASRAGDNYGYTF. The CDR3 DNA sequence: TGCGCCAGTAGGGCAGGGGATAACTATGGCTACACCTTC. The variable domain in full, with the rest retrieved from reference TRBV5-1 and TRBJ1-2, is KAGVTQTPRYLIKTRGQQVTLSCSPISGHRSVSWYQQTPGQGLQFLFEYFSETQRNKGNFPGRFSGRQFSNSRSEMNVSTLELGDSALYLCASRAGDNYGYTFGSGTRLTVV.

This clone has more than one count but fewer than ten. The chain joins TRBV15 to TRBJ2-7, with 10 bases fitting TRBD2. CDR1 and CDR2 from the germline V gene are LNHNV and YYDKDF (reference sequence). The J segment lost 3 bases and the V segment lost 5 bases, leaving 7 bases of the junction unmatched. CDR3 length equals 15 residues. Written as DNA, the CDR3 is TGTGCCACCAGCTCGCAGTGGACTAGCGGCTACGAGCAGTACTTC. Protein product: CATSSQWTSGYEQYF.

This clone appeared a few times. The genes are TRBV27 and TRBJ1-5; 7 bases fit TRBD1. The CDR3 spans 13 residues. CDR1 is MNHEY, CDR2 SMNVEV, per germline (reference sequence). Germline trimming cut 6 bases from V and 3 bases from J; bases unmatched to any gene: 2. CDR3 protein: CASRDRINQPQHF. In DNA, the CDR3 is TGTGCCAGCAGGGACAGGATCAATCAGCCCCAGCATTTT.